A selection of T cell receptor beta chains follows, all from one sample in a study of blood T cells in healthy people across ages. TCRdb reanalysed the 5' RACE reads using MiXCR and keeps one entry per CDR3 protein. This table has some 1,800,000 distinct CDR3 sequences, roughly two fifths appearing once. Sequences were obtained from blood. These receptors were collected from a human donor in good health. CDR3s include the opening cysteine and the closing phenylalanine or tryptophan. A D gene is named only where the DNA matches it firmly. For some rows the clone size is stated as once, few or many, or as a class when expanded; others skip it.

NA TRBJ2-1 TRBD2 TRBV7-9 CASSRELAGGKDEQFF TGTGCCAGCAGCCGAGAACTAGCGGGGGGTAAAGATGAGCAGTTCTTC
NA TRBJ1-2 NA TRBV29-1 CSVLEPSYGYTF TGCAGCGTTCTGGAGCCTAGCTATGGCTACACCTTC
few TRBJ2-7 NA TRBV7-2 CASSFESNSYEQYF TGTGCCAGCAGCTTTGAGAGTAACTCCTACGAGCAGTACTTC
NA TRBJ2-7 NA TRBV2 CASSGGSGSSYEQYF TGTGCCAGCAGTGGGGGTAGCGGAAGCTCCTACGAGCAGTACTTC
few TRBJ1-4 NA TRBV20-1 CSARDEVRGEKLFF TGCAGTGCTAGAGATGAAGTGAGAGGGGAAAAACTGTTTTTT
few TRBJ2-3 TRBD2 TRBV6-2/TRBV6-3 CASSYSGGGYTDTQYF TGTGCCAGCAGTTACTCTGGCGGGGGATACACAGATACGCAGTATTTT
few TRBJ2-7 TRBD2 TRBV7-2 CASSLMGGIPYEQYF TGTGCCAGCAGCTTAATGGGGGGGATTCCCTACGAGCAGTACTTC
NA TRBJ2-3 NA TRBV9 CASSVVQNSDTQYF TGTGCCAGCAGCGTAGTTCAGAATTCAGATACGCAGTATTTT
NA TRBJ2-1 TRBD2 TRBV20-1 CSAAGTTNYNEQFF TGCAGTGCAGCCGGGACTACCAACTACAATGAGCAGTTCTTC
many TRBJ2-6 NA TRBV6-2/TRBV6-3 CASSSLHTGANVLTF TGTGCCAGCAGTTCCCTCCATACTGGGGCCAACGTCCTGACTTTC
few TRBJ2-7 NA TRBV10-3 CAIMGAGSYEQYF TGTGCCATCATGGGGGCAGGGTCCTACGAGCAGTACTTC
few TRBJ2-6 TRBD1 TRBV9 CASSGDRDQSGANVLTF TGTGCCAGCAGCGGGGACAGGGATCAATCTGGGGCCAACGTCCTGACTTTC
many TRBJ2-5 NA TRBV20-1 CSAIDIGEPQETQYF TGCAGTGCTATTGACATAGGAGAGCCCCAAGAGACCCAGTACTTC
NA TRBJ1-6 NA TRBV2 CASTEIQGRSYNSPLHF TGTGCCAGCACGGAAATTCAGGGGCGCTCCTATAATTCACCCCTCCACTTT
few TRBJ1-2 NA TRBV5-1 CASSQDGGSGYTF TGCGCCAGCAGCCAAGACGGAGGAAGTGGCTACACCTTC
NA TRBJ1-4 NA TRBV12-3/TRBV12-4 CASRVLTGPGDEKLFF TGTGCCAGCAGAGTTCTAACAGGGCCGGGCGATGAAAAACTGTTTTTT
few TRBJ2-7 TRBD2 TRBV7-2 CASSTRLAGNHEQYF TGTGCCAGCAGCACGAGACTAGCGGGGAATCACGAGCAGTACTTC
many TRBJ1-2 NA TRBV11-3 CASSQGRVYTF TGTGCCAGCAGCCAAGGAAGAGTCTACACCTTC
few TRBJ1-2 NA TRBV6-2/TRBV6-3 CASSSILTVFGYTF TGTGCCAGCAGTTCCATCTTGACAGTCTTTGGCTACACCTTC
NA TRBJ1-1 NA TRBV7-3 CASSLMTGRLVEAFF TGTGCCAGCAGCTTAATGACTGGACGGCTAGTCGAAGCTTTCTTT
NA TRBJ2-7 NA TRBV7-2 CASSSTASRGPRQYF TGTGCCAGCAGCTCGACGGCTAGCAGGGGACCGAGGCAGTACTTC
NA TRBJ1-5 NA TRBV29-1 CSVGGRDSNQPQHF TGCAGCGTTGGGGGCAGGGATAGCAATCAGCCCCAGCATTTT
few TRBJ2-7 TRBD1 TRBV5-1 CASSSMGQTIRTGLTYEQYF TGCGCCAGCAGCTCGATGGGCCAAACCATAAGGACAGGGCTTACCTACGAGCAGTACTTC
few TRBJ1-4 NA TRBV20-1 CSASRGGPNEKLFF TGCAGTGCTAGCCGAGGAGGGCCTAATGAAAAACTGTTTTTT
NA TRBJ1-1 TRBD1 TRBV27 CASRWTGANTEAFF TGTGCCAGCAGATGGACAGGGGCGAACACTGAAGCTTTCTTT
once TRBJ2-2 TRBD1 TRBV5-5 CASEVATGAYTGELFF TGTGCCAGCGAAGTGGCGACAGGGGCCTACACCGGGGAGCTGTTTTTT
NA TRBJ1-5 NA TRBV4-3 CASSLTTNQPQHF TGCGCCAGCAGCCTTACGACTAATCAGCCCCAGCATTTT
NA TRBJ2-1 NA TRBV18 CASSPHNIGEGEQFF TGTGCCAGCTCACCACACAACATCGGCGAGGGTGAGCAGTTCTTC
NA TRBJ2-1 TRBD1 TRBV10-3 CAIRTRGQESSYNEQFF TGTGCCATCAGGACCCGTGGACAGGAGTCCTCCTACAATGAGCAGTTCTTC
NA TRBJ2-3 NA TRBV9 CASSVGGLGDTQYF TGTGCCAGCAGCGTAGGAGGGCTTGGAGATACGCAGTATTTT
few TRBJ2-2 NA TRBV4-3 CASSPRSISTGELFF TGCGCCAGCAGCCCGCGGTCGATCAGCACCGGGGAGCTGTTTTTT
few TRBJ2-7 NA TRBV7-9 CASSLMGSGEQYF TGTGCCAGCAGCTTAATGGGGTCAGGCGAGCAGTACTTC
NA TRBJ1-5 NA TRBV12-3/TRBV12-4 CASSPDRFNQPQHF TGTGCCAGCAGCCCTGACAGATTCAATCAGCCCCAGCATTTT
few TRBJ1-1 NA TRBV7-6 CASSSRPGDTEAFF TGTGCCAGCAGCTCCCGACCAGGGGACACTGAAGCTTTCTTT
NA TRBJ1-1 NA TRBV28 CASSFRGRPNTEAFF TGTGCCAGCAGTTTCCGGGGGCGACCTAACACTGAAGCTTTCTTT
few TRBJ2-3 NA TRBV2 CASSAWQGSTDTQYF TGTGCCAGCAGCGCTTGGCAGGGATCAACAGATACGCAGTATTTT
NA TRBJ2-3 TRBD2 TRBV20-1 CSARDLFAGEADTQYF TGCAGTGCTAGAGATCTCTTCGCGGGGGAAGCAGATACGCAGTATTTT
NA TRBJ2-5 NA TRBV11-1 CASSPDLGEETQYF TGTGCCAGCAGCCCAGACTTGGGCGAGGAGACCCAGTACTTC
NA TRBJ1-5 TRBD1 TRBV11-2 CASSLGGTGFRWQPQHF TGTGCCAGCAGCTTAGGAGGGACAGGGTTCCGATGGCAGCCCCAGCATTTT
NA TRBJ2-5 TRBD2 TRBV29-1 CSVEGLGVAGEQETQYF TGCAGCGTTGAAGGCCTAGGGGTAGCGGGAGAGCAAGAGACCCAGTACTTC
NA TRBJ1-5 NA TRBV20-1 CSALGTASGPQHF TGCAGTGCCCTCGGGACCGCAAGTGGGCCCCAGCATTTT
NA TRBJ2-7 TRBD1 TRBV6-5 CASSYATGNEQYF TGTGCCAGCAGTTACGCGACAGGGAACGAGCAGTACTTC
NA TRBJ1-1 TRBD1 TRBV7-2 CASSLAVLGTAPNTEAFF TGTGCCAGCAGCTTAGCTGTCCTAGGGACAGCTCCGAACACTGAAGCTTTCTTT
few TRBJ2-1 TRBD1 TRBV14 CASSRTQTGSLEQFF TGTGCCAGCAGCCGCACCCAGACAGGGAGCCTTGAGCAGTTCTTC
NA TRBJ2-1 NA TRBV10-3 CAISEGGGYEQFF TGTGCCATCAGTGAGGGAGGGGGCTATGAGCAGTTCTTC
NA TRBJ1-2 NA TRBV6-5 CASSTPGRTLNGYTF TGTGCCAGCAGTACCCCCGGACGGACCCTTAATGGCTACACCTTC
NA TRBJ2-1 TRBD2 TRBV20-1 CSAKLAGGWNEQFF TGCAGTGCAAAACTAGCGGGAGGGTGGAATGAGCAGTTCTTC
once TRBJ1-6 NA TRBV7-2 CASSPDGSYNSPLHF TGTGCCAGCAGCCCCGACGGGTCCTATAATTCACCCCTCCACTTT
few TRBJ1-2 NA TRBV7-2 CASSSQIAGGYTF TGTGCCAGCAGCTCCCAAATTGCCGGCGGCTACACCTTC
few TRBJ2-5 TRBD1 TRBV6-2/TRBV6-3 CASNLLGTDRGTQYF TGTGCCAGCAACCTACTCGGGACAGACCGTGGGACCCAGTACTTC
few TRBJ1-5 NA TRBV20-1 CSARQLNNQPQHF TGCAGTGCTAGACAGCTAAACAATCAGCCCCAGCATTTT
few TRBJ1-4 TRBD1 TRBV6-5 CASSYTTGGTNEKLFF TGTGCCAGCAGTTACACTACAGGGGGAACTAATGAAAAACTGTTTTTT
NA TRBJ1-1 NA TRBV4-2 CASSHLSTEAFF TGTGCCAGCAGCCACCTATCTACTGAAGCTTTCTTT
NA TRBJ1-4 NA TRBV28 CASMTNLEKLFF TGTGCCAGCATGACGAACCTTGAAAAACTGTTTTTT
NA TRBJ2-1 NA TRBV24-1 CATAKTGVSYNEQFF TGTGCCACCGCAAAGACGGGGGTAAGCTACAATGAGCAGTTCTTC
NA TRBJ1-2 TRBD1 TRBV6-6 CASSFLPQGAPNYGYTF TGTGCCAGCAGTTTCCTTCCACAGGGGGCCCCTAACTATGGCTACACCTTC
few TRBJ2-7 TRBD1 TRBV11-3 CASSLVGTEGYEQYF TGTGCCAGCAGCTTAGTCGGGACAGAGGGTTACGAGCAGTACTTC
many TRBJ1-5 NA TRBV12-3/TRBV12-4 CASSFGRDQPQHF TGTGCCAGCAGTTTCGGCAGGGATCAGCCCCAGCATTTT
NA TRBJ2-5 NA TRBV2 CASGTSYQETLYF TGTGCCAGCGGGACATCCTACCAAGAGACCCTGTACTTC
NA TRBJ2-7 NA TRBV28 CASSKQGPTYEQYF TGTGCCAGCTCAAAACAAGGCCCTACCTACGAGCAGTACTTC